A selection of T cell receptor beta chains follows, all from one sample in a study. TCRdb ran MiXCR on the 5' RACE reads and lists one entry per CDR3 protein. The profile shows about 42,000 distinct CDR3 sequences, about 30% of them singletons. The material sequenced was tumor-infiltrating memory CD4+ T cells sorted from the breast tumor. All receptors come from a female donor with breast cancer. Both conserved end residues are part of each CDR3. A D gene is named only where the DNA matches it firmly. A row's size may be missing; if present it is once, few, many or a size class.

D: TRBD1
size: -
J: TRBJ2-2
V: TRBV4-1
DNA: TGCGCCAGCAGCCAATTTACAGGGGAGGAGCTGTTTTTT
CDR3: CASSQFTGEELFF

D: -
size: few
J: TRBJ2-1
V: TRBV20-1
DNA: TGCAGTGCTAGGTTCGCGGCGTTGGGTAATGAGCAGTTCTTC
CDR3: CSARFAALGNEQFF

D: TRBD2
size: -
J: TRBJ2-1
V: TRBV4-3
DNA: TGCGCCAGCAGCCGAATTACTAGCGGGAGGAGTTACAATGAGCAGTTCTTC
CDR3: CASSRITSGRSYNEQFF

D: TRBD2
size: -
J: TRBJ2-5
V: TRBV12-3/TRBV12-4
DNA: TGTGCCAGCAAAAGGACTAGCGGGGGGGAAGAGACCCAGTACTTC
CDR3: CASKRTSGGEETQYF

D: TRBD1
size: few
J: TRBJ2-7
V: TRBV7-9
DNA: TGTGCCAGCAGCATACAGGGGGACACCTCCTACGAGCAGTACTTC
CDR3: CASSIQGDTSYEQYF

D: TRBD2
size: -
J: TRBJ2-2
V: TRBV9
DNA: TGTGCCAGCAGCCCTCACCTTTGGGGGGGGACCGGGGAGCTGTTTTTT
CDR3: CASSPHLWGGTGELFF

D: TRBD2
size: once
J: TRBJ2-1
V: TRBV5-5
DNA: TGTGCCAGCAGCCTTAGCGGGGGGGCCCGTAATGAGCAGTTCTTC
CDR3: CASSLSGGARNEQFF

D: TRBD1
size: many
J: TRBJ2-7
V: TRBV7-9
DNA: TGTGCCAGCAGCGTTACTCCGGGACAGGGTGTCGAGCAGTACTTC
CDR3: CASSVTPGQGVEQYF

D: -
size: few
J: TRBJ2-1
V: TRBV6-6
DNA: TGTGCCAGCAGTCCGGGCGGGGCCGACAATGAGCAGTTCTTC
CDR3: CASSPGGADNEQFF

D: -
size: many
J: TRBJ1-1
V: TRBV20-1
DNA: TGCAGTGCTGGGGGGAGGGGAGGGAACACTGAAGCTTTCTTT
CDR3: CSAGGRGGNTEAFF

D: -
size: -
J: TRBJ2-6
V: TRBV6-5
DNA: TGTACCAGCCGTTCTAGCGTGACCTCTGGGGCCAACGTCCTGACTTTC
CDR3: CTSRSSVTSGANVLTF

D: TRBD1
size: -
J: TRBJ1-2
V: TRBV7-2
DNA: TGTGCCAGCAGCCCACAGGGGGCGCTAAACTATGGCTACACCTTC
CDR3: CASSPQGALNYGYTF

D: TRBD2
size: many
J: TRBJ2-7
V: TRBV6-1
DNA: TGTGCCAGCAGTGAAACGCGGGGGAGCTTCTACGAGCAGTACTTC
CDR3: CASSETRGSFYEQYF

D: -
size: many
J: TRBJ2-2
V: TRBV6-5
DNA: TGTGCCAGCAGTCCAAATCCAGGGGCGGCCGGGGAGCTGTTTTTT
CDR3: CASSPNPGAAGELFF

D: -
size: many
J: TRBJ2-7
V: TRBV7-8
DNA: TGTGCCAGCAGCTTAGGCCAGGGTGGGGAGCAGTACTTC
CDR3: CASSLGQGGEQYF

D: -
size: -
J: TRBJ2-3
V: TRBV5-1
DNA: TGCGCCAGCAGCTCCCGGACAGTAAGCACAGATACGCAGTATTTT
CDR3: CASSSRTVSTDTQYF

D: -
size: -
J: TRBJ1-2
V: TRBV28
DNA: TGTGCCAGCCGTCAGACAGGCAGAACTAACTATGGCTACACCTTC
CDR3: CASRQTGRTNYGYTF

D: -
size: -
J: TRBJ2-1
V: TRBV7-9
DNA: TGTGCCAGCAGCGATCCATCCTACAATGAGCAGTTCTTC
CDR3: CASSDPSYNEQFF

D: TRBD1
size: -
J: TRBJ1-2
V: TRBV9
DNA: TGTGCCAGCAGCGGCTCGGGACAGACCCCCTATGGCTACACCTTC
CDR3: CASSGSGQTPYGYTF

D: TRBD1
size: -
J: TRBJ1-1
V: TRBV30
DNA: TGTGCCTACAACAATGACAGGGGGATGAACACTGAAGCTTTCTTT
CDR3: CAYNNDRGMNTEAFF

D: -
size: few
J: TRBJ2-2
V: TRBV5-1
DNA: TGCGCCAGCAGCCCGAACAGTGTCGGGGAGCTGTTTTTT
CDR3: CASSPNSVGELFF

D: -
size: -
J: TRBJ2-7
V: TRBV20-1
DNA: TGCAGTGCTAGGACCGATTTCTACGAGCAGTACTTC
CDR3: CSARTDFYEQYF